The 21 T cell receptor beta chains below come from one sample, sequenced in a study of T cell repertoires in aging, cancer and after chemotherapy. Amplification of TCR beta used genomic DNA extracted from peripheral blood. Rearranged V-D-J TRB sequences were amplified with a mixed TRB-A/B primer pool. Via MiXCR, TCRdb re-called the multiplex PCR reads, giving one row per CDR3 protein. This table holds roughly 2,300 distinct CDR3 sequences, about 20% found once. The specimen was blood. The receptors shown here come from a human donor with a solid tumor.

Judged by abundance, this clonotype is medium-sized. This sequence joins TRBV7-6 and TRBJ2-3; D is ambiguous. This CDR3 contains 15 residues. Germline CDR1 reads SGHVS; CDR2 reads FNYEAQ. V was clipped by 2 bases and J by 0 bases, with 9 bases between them. As DNA, the CDR3 is TGTGCCAGCAGCTTAATCGGGCAGAGCACAGATACGCAGTATTTT. This sequence encodes CASSLIGQSTDTQYF.

Sample share makes this clonotype medium-sized. This chain joins TRBV27 and TRBJ1-5, with TRBD1 matching 8 bases. V lost 5 bases to trimming and J lost 1 base; unmatched junction nucleotides: 4. Germline V gene sequence: CDR1 MNHEY, CDR2 SMNVEV (reference sequence). This CDR3 comprises 15 residues. The CDR3 spells CASSRTGQSNQPQHF. In nucleotides, the CDR3 is TGTGCCAGCAGTCGGACAGGGCAGAGCAATCAGCCCCAGCATTTT.

By share, this clonotype counts as medium-sized. CDR3 sequence: CASSLSTGGARNEQFF. CDR3 DNA: TGTGCCAGCAGCTTGTCTACCGGGGGGGCCCGCAATGAGCAGTTCTTC. The chain combines TRBV5-4 with TRBJ2-1, with 8 bases fitting TRBD2. The CDR3 has 16 residues. V dropped 1 base and J dropped 6; count of bases not matched to a gene: 9. The germline V gene has CDR1 SGHNT and CDR2 YYREEE (reference sequence). The variable domain in full, completed from reference TRBV5-4 and TRBJ2-1, reads ETGVTQSPTHLIKTRGQQVTLRCSSQSGHNTVSWYQQALGQGPQFIFQYYREEENGRGNFPPRFSGLQFPNYSSELNVNALELDDSALYLCASSLSTGGARNEQFFGPGTRLTVL.

This clonotype qualifies as medium-sized. V gene TRBV10-3 combines with J gene TRBJ2-5; D not certain. The germline V gene has CDR1 ENHRY and CDR2 SYGVKD. V was cut by 8 bases and J by 5 bases, with 9 bases left in between. This CDR3 has 11 amino acids. This CDR3 is CAIGSIETQYF. The DNA of the CDR3 is TGTGCCATCGGGTCAATTGAGACCCAGTACTTC.

The rearrangement joins TRBV7-6 to TRBJ2-7, with 11 nucleotides matching TRBD2. The germline V gene encodes CDR1 SGHVS and CDR2 FNYEAQ. The CDR3 totals 15 residues. Unmatched junction bases numbered 7, after V lost 5 bases and J lost 4 bases. The CDR3 DNA sequence: TGTGCCAGCAGCCATGATAGCGGGGGGGTTTACGAGCAGTACTTC. Protein product: CASSHDSGGVYEQYF. Together with reference TRBV7-6 and TRBJ2-7, the CDR3 gives the full variable domain: GAGVSQSPRYKVTKRGQDVALRCDPISGHVSLYWYRQALGQGPEFLTYFNYEAQQDKSGLPNDRFSAERPEGSISTLTIQRTEQRDSAMYRCASSHDSGGVYEQYFGPGTRLTVT.

This clonotype is medium-sized in the sample. The chain is built from TRBV27 and TRBJ1-6; tentatively, D is TRBD1 (5 bases). The CDR3 sequence is 13 residues long. CDR1 is MNHEY and CDR2 is SMNVEV in the germline V gene (reference sequence). V was clipped by 5 bases and J by 8 bases, with 10 bases between them. DNA for the CDR3: TGTGCCAGCAGTGGGGCGACAGATTCACCCCTCCACTTT. This translates into CASSGATDSPLHF.

This clonotype ranks as medium-sized. The chain joins TRBV27 to TRBJ2-1; 9 positions agree with TRBD1. The germline gives CDR1 MNHEY, CDR2 SMNVEV (reference sequence). The CDR3 totals 16 residues. With V trimmed by 8 bases and J by 5 bases, 13 bases remained unmatched. The CDR3: CASWENRDRANNEQFF. As DNA, the CDR3 is TGTGCCAGCTGGGAGAACCGGGACAGGGCAAACAATGAGCAGTTCTTC.

Comments on this clonotype: The junction departs from the called germline gene at one end, perhaps through a read error. The chain uses TRBV4-3 and TRBJ2-7, with 7 nucleotides matching TRBD2. CDR3 size: 15 residues. Germline CDR1 reads LGHNA; CDR2 reads YSLEER. The CDR3 here is CASSQDLAATYEQYF. The CDR3 DNA reads TGTGCCAGCAGCCAAGACCTAGCGGCTACCTACGAGCAGTACTTC.

A word on this clonotype: A junction boundary mismatches the germline segment, possibly from a read error. J is TRBJ1-3 and V is TRBV5-6; 7 bases are a match to TRBD1. Germline V CDR1 and CDR2: SGHDT, YYEEEE. This CDR3 spans 13 amino acids. The CDR3 loop is CASTTGAGNTIYF. The CDR3 bases are TGCGCCAGCACCACAGGGGCTGGAAACACCATATATTTT.

Within the sample, this clonotype is medium-sized. The V call is TRBV18, the J call TRBJ2-3; 9 positions agree with TRBD2. Trimming removed 2 bases from V and 1 base from J; junction bases left unmatched: 1. CDR3 size: 15 residues. CDR1 KGHSH and CDR2 LQKENI come from the germline V gene. DNA for the CDR3: TGTGCCAGCTCACCAATAGCGGGGGGCACAGATACGCAGTATTTT. Amino acids: CASSPIAGGTDTQYF.

There are a few counts of this clonotype. V usage is TRBV6-2 or TRBV6-3 and J usage is TRBJ2-7; 12 nucleotides line up with TRBD2. This CDR3 spans 14 amino acids. CDR1 MNHEY and CDR2 SVGEGT come from the germline V gene. V shed 6 bases, J shed 2 bases, and the junction held 2 bases outside the gene matches. CDR3 sequence (DNA): TGTGCCAGCAGGCTAGCGGGGGGGACCTACGAGCAGTACTTC. It specifies CASRLAGGTYEQYF.

Within the sample, this clonotype is medium-sized. Written as DNA, the CDR3 is TGTGCCAGCTCGGGACAGCAGGGGAACAATGAGCAGTTCTTC. Translated: CASSGQQGNNEQFF. The chain couples TRBV18 to TRBJ2-1; TRBD1 matches 7 bases. The CDR3 runs to 14 residues. V shed 6 bases and J 5 bases; nucleotides not matched to a gene: 7. The germline V gene has CDR1 KGHSH and CDR2 LQKENI.

DNA for the CDR3: TGCAGTGCTAGCCCCCTCGGACAGGGGGTCTCCTACGAGCAGTACTTC. This translates into CSASPLGQGVSYEQYF. J is TRBJ2-7 and V is TRBV20-1, with 10 nucleotides matching TRBD1. The CDR3 contains 16 residues. Germline CDR1 and CDR2: DFQATT and SNEGSKA (reference sequence). Trimming at V came to 3 bases and at J to 0 bases, leaving 8 bases not matched to a gene.

The chain recombines TRBV7-2 with TRBJ1-5; weak D call: TRBD1 (6 bases). Per the germline V gene, CDR1 is SGHTA and CDR2 is FQGNSA. CDR3 size: 16 residues. Trimming cost V 7 bases and J 4 bases, with 20 bases left between them. CDR3 amino acids: CASTKKAGALNQPQHF. The CDR3 DNA follows: TGTGCCAGCACCAAAAAGGCGGGGGCCCTTAATCAGCCCCAGCATTTT.

This clonotype qualifies as medium-sized. The chain combines TRBV5-6 with TRBJ2-5, with D perhaps assigned TRBD1 or TRBD2 (5 bases each). CDR3 length: 14 amino acids. V shed 4 bases and J shed 5 bases, with 15 bases lying between them. Germline V CDR1 and CDR2: SGHDT, YYEEEE. The CDR3 region is CASSTDSWGETQYF. As DNA, the CDR3 is TGTGCCAGCAGCACGGACTCCTGGGGGGAGACCCAGTACTTC.

The J gene is TRBJ2-3, the V gene TRBV6-5; TRBD2 matches at 7 bases. The trim removed 10 bases at V and 2 bases at J, leaving 15 bases unmatched. Germline V gene sequence: CDR1 MNHEY, CDR2 SVGAGI. The CDR3 sequence is 16 residues long. The CDR3 DNA sequence: TGTGCCACCCGGGGAGTGCCGGGGGGACCCACAGATACGCAGTATTTT. Its translation: CATRGVPGGPTDTQYF.

Worth noting for this clonotype: An end of the junction differs from the germline gene, which may be a read error. The chain carries TRBV5-5 and TRBJ1-1; TRBD1 might be the D (5 bases). CDR1 is SGHKS and CDR2 is YYEKEE in the germline V gene (reference sequence). CDR3 length equals 13 residues. CDR3 DNA sequence: TGCGCCAGCAGCTTCGGGGCGAACACTGAAGCTTTCTTT. Translation: CASSFGANTEAFF. The full variable domain, completed using reference TRBV5-5 and TRBJ1-1, is DAGVTQSPTHLIKTRGQQVTLRCSPISGHKSVSWYQQVLGQGPQFIFQYYEKEERGRGNFPDRFSARQFPNYSSELNVNALLLGDSALYLCASSFGANTEAFFGQGTRLTVV.

This clonotype came up a few times. The chain couples TRBV5-4 to TRBJ1-1; D remains ambiguous. CDR3 length: 14 residues. From germline, CDR1 is SGHNT and CDR2 YYREEE (reference sequence). The V end was cut by 0 bases, the J end by 0 bases, with 6 bases between. The CDR3 region has the DNA TGTGCCAGCAGCTTGGGAGCACTGAACACTGAAGCTTTCTTT. Translation: CASSLGALNTEAFF. Variable domain in full (rest from reference TRBV5-4 and TRBJ1-1): ETGVTQSPTHLIKTRGQQVTLRCSSQSGHNTVSWYQQALGQGPQFIFQYYREEENGRGNFPPRFSGLQFPNYSSELNVNALELDDSALYLCASSLGALNTEAFFGQGTRLTVV.

The chain recombines TRBV6-5 with TRBJ1-5; D is undetermined. Germline lookup yields CDR1 MNHEY and CDR2 SVGAGI. The CDR3 extends over 17 amino acids. V dropped 4 bases and J dropped 0 bases, with 16 bases sitting between them. This CDR3 is CASSSEGWAYSNQPQHF. Here the CDR3 DNA reads TGTGCCAGCAGTTCCGAGGGTTGGGCGTATAGCAATCAGCCCCAGCATTTT.

The gene calls are TRBV12-3 or TRBV12-4 and TRBJ1-1, with D uncertain. The V and J ends lost 7 bases and 1 base respectively, with 10 bases between them. The CDR3 sequence is 13 residues long. Here the CDR3 reads CASTVGKNTEAFF. The DNA of the CDR3 is TGTGCCAGCACGGTTGGGAAGAACACTGAAGCTTTCTTT.

By sample fraction, this clonotype is medium-sized. The gene calls are TRBV29-1 and TRBJ1-3; TRBD1 matches 8 bases. CDR1 and CDR2 (germline): SQVTM, ANQGSEA. The CDR3 loop spans 14 amino acids. The trim removed 6 bases at V and 2 bases at J, leaving 6 bases unmatched. CDR3 DNA: TGCAGCGTCTCTAGGACAGGGACTGGAAACACCATATATTTT. This encodes CSVSRTGTGNTIYF. The full variable domain, in which reference TRBV29-1 and TRBJ1-3 provide the parts outside the CDR3, is SAVISQKPSRDICQRGTSLTIQCQVDSQVTMMFWYRQQPGQSLTLIATANQGSEATYESGFVIDKFPISRPNLTFSTLTVSNMSPEDSSIYLCSVSRTGTGNTIYFGEGSWLTVV.